The rows below give T cell receptor beta chains drawn from one sample of a study of shared clonotypes between healthy human individuals. Sequencing used immunoSEQ multiplex PCR; TCRdb keeps in-frame clones, though not all of them. The sample yields 2 million to 2.5 million clones, under 97% seen once. The specimen sequenced was naive CD4+ T cells sorted from blood. All receptors derive from a man in his late teens or twenties in good health. Each CDR3 is given with its conserved first and last residue. The order of the fields is CDR3 DNA, CDR3 protein, V gene, J gene, clone size, D gene. The D gene is left open where the match is weak. Clone size is not always given. Where it is, it says once, few, many or a class for expanded clones.

DNA: TGCGCCAGCAGCCTCTGGACCGGGGGGAGCAATCAGCCCCAGCATTTT; CDR3: CASSLWTGGSNQPQHF; V: TRBV4-1; J: TRBJ1-5; size: -; D: -
DNA: TGCGCCAGCGCCGGGAGGCCGTTAGATCAGCCCCAGCATTTT; CDR3: CASAGRPLDQPQHF; V: TRBV4-1; J: TRBJ1-5; size: -; D: -
DNA: TGTGCCAGCAGTTTGGGGAGTCCGGGGGCCTACGAGCAGTACTTC; CDR3: CASSLGSPGAYEQYF; V: TRBV28; J: TRBJ2-7; size: -; D: -
DNA: TGTGCCAGCAGCTTGGGATGGACTGCGAACACTGAAGCTTTCTTT; CDR3: CASSLGWTANTEAFF; V: TRBV5-6; J: TRBJ1-1; size: -; D: -
DNA: TGTGCCATCAGTGAGCTAGACAGGCCTTATGGCTACACCTTC; CDR3: CAISELDRPYGYTF; V: TRBV10-3; J: TRBJ1-2; size: -; D: -
DNA: TGTGCCAGCAGTGAACAGGGGGTCGGAGAAAAACTGTTTTTT; CDR3: CASSEQGVGEKLFF; V: TRBV2; J: TRBJ1-4; size: -; D: TRBD1
DNA: TGTGCCAGCAGTGAAGCGGCGACTGTTACCTACGAGCAGTACTTC; CDR3: CASSEAATVTYEQYF; V: TRBV6-1; J: TRBJ2-7; size: -; D: -
DNA: TGTGCCAGCAGCTTACGCCTTGCCGAGACCCAGTACTTC; CDR3: CASSLRLAETQYF; V: TRBV7-2; J: TRBJ2-5; size: -; D: -
DNA: TGTGCCAGCAGCGTTACAAATCAGCCCCAGCATTTT; CDR3: CASSVTNQPQHF; V: TRBV2; J: TRBJ1-5; size: -; D: -
DNA: TGCGCCAGCAGCCAAGGGTCCCTAGCGGGAAGAGAGACCCAGTACTTC; CDR3: CASSQGSLAGRETQYF; V: TRBV4-1; J: TRBJ2-5; size: -; D: TRBD2
DNA: TGTGCCAGTAGGACAGGGGCTAATGAAAAACTGTTTTTT; CDR3: CASRTGANEKLFF; V: TRBV19; J: TRBJ1-4; size: once; D: TRBD1
DNA: TGTGCTAGTGCCGGCCCCAGTTCCCTCCACTTT; CDR3: CASAGPSSLHF; V: TRBV12-5; J: TRBJ1-6; size: -; D: -
DNA: TGTGCCAGCAGTTCTGGACAGGGCTTAGTACGGCAGTACTTC; CDR3: CASSSGQGLVRQYF; V: TRBV28; J: TRBJ2-7; size: -; D: TRBD1
DNA: TGTGCCAGCTGTAGGACCTTCTACGAGCAGTACTTC; CDR3: CASCRTFYEQYF; V: TRBV28; J: TRBJ2-7; size: -; D: -
DNA: TGTGCCACCAGCCGGGGGAGTAGTGGAAACACCATATATTTT; CDR3: CATSRGSSGNTIYF; V: TRBV15; J: TRBJ1-3; size: -; D: -
DNA: TGTGCTAGTGGTTTGGGGCAGGGGAACACTGAAGCTTTCTTT; CDR3: CASGLGQGNTEAFF; V: TRBV12-5; J: TRBJ1-1; size: -; D: -
DNA: TGTGCCAGCTCACCCAGGCTAACAAGCTCCTACAATGAGCAGTTCTTC; CDR3: CASSPRLTSSYNEQFF; V: TRBV18; J: TRBJ2-1; size: -; D: -
DNA: TGTGCCAGCACGGCTAGCGGGACCCACAATGAGCAGTTCTTC; CDR3: CASTASGTHNEQFF; V: TRBV6-6; J: TRBJ2-1; size: -; D: TRBD2
DNA: TGTGCCAGCAGTTATTCCACAGGGGTTTTCTACAATGAGCAGTTCTTC; CDR3: CASSYSTGVFYNEQFF; V: TRBV6-5; J: TRBJ2-1; size: -; D: TRBD1
DNA: TGTGCCAGTAGTATAGTCGGGACAGGGATGTTCTTC; CDR3: CASSIVGTGMFF; V: TRBV19; J: TRBJ2-1; size: -; D: TRBD1
DNA: TGTGCCAGCAGCGCGGCAGGGGTGCTCTATGGCTACACCTTC; CDR3: CASSAAGVLYGYTF; V: TRBV7-2; J: TRBJ1-2; size: -; D: -
DNA: TGCGCCAGCAGCCCAGAACCGGGACCATCCTACAATGAGCAGTTCTTC; CDR3: CASSPEPGPSYNEQFF; V: TRBV5-1; J: TRBJ2-1; size: -; D: -
DNA: TGTGCCAGTAGTATAGTGCTAGCGGGGGGTACCGGGGAGCTGTTTTTT; CDR3: CASSIVLAGGTGELFF; V: TRBV19; J: TRBJ2-2; size: -; D: TRBD2
DNA: TGTGCCAGCAGCTCCCCAACGGGCACTAGCGGGGGTTACAATGAGCAGTTCTTC; CDR3: CASSSPTGTSGGYNEQFF; V: TRBV9; J: TRBJ2-1; size: -; D: TRBD2
DNA: TGTGCCAGCATCCAGTGGTTGGATCAGCCCCAGCATTTT; CDR3: CASIQWLDQPQHF; V: TRBV2; J: TRBJ1-5; size: -; D: -
DNA: TGTGCCAGCAGTTCCCCTTCCCTTCCAGAAAAACTGTTTTTT; CDR3: CASSSPSLPEKLFF; V: TRBV28; J: TRBJ1-4; size: -; D: -
DNA: TGTGCCAGCAGCTTAGTGGGCGGGAGGATTACAGATACGCAGTATTTT; CDR3: CASSLVGGRITDTQYF; V: TRBV11-2; J: TRBJ2-3; size: -; D: TRBD2
DNA: TGTGCCAGCTCACCACCGAACAGCCCTAGCACAGATACGCAGTATTTT; CDR3: CASSPPNSPSTDTQYF; V: TRBV18; J: TRBJ2-3; size: -; D: -
DNA: TGTGCCAGCAGTTATAGGGAAAAACTGTTTTTT; CDR3: CASSYREKLFF; V: TRBV6-6; J: TRBJ1-4; size: once; D: -
DNA: TGTGCCAGCAGCGTCCTTGACATCGGCTATGGCTACACCTTC; CDR3: CASSVLDIGYGYTF; V: TRBV9; J: TRBJ1-2; size: once; D: -
DNA: TGCAGCGTTGAAGATCATGTCCACCGACCGCAGTATTTT; CDR3: CSVEDHVHRPQYF; V: TRBV29-1; J: TRBJ2-3; size: -; D: -
DNA: TGTGCCAGCAGTGTACAGGGCACCGGGGAGCTGTTTTTT; CDR3: CASSVQGTGELFF; V: TRBV2; J: TRBJ2-2; size: -; D: -
DNA: TGTGCCAGCCTAGACCTGATAGCCAAAAACATTCAGTACTTC; CDR3: CASLDLIAKNIQYF; V: TRBV2; J: TRBJ2-4; size: -; D: -
DNA: TGTGCCAGCAAGACAGGGAGGTCACCCCTCCACTTT; CDR3: CASKTGRSPLHF; V: TRBV27; J: TRBJ1-6; size: -; D: TRBD1
DNA: TGTGCCAGCAGTCTGGGACTAGCGGGGGGGACTAGCACAGATACGCAGTATTTT; CDR3: CASSLGLAGGTSTDTQYF; V: TRBV5-4; J: TRBJ2-3; size: -; D: TRBD2
DNA: TGTGCCACAGGGACCTCCTGGGATGAGCAGTTCTTC; CDR3: CATGTSWDEQFF; V: TRBV10-3; J: TRBJ2-1; size: -; D: -
DNA: TGTGCCAGCTCACCGTCCTCGGTCCTATCCTACGAGCAGTACTTC; CDR3: CASSPSSVLSYEQYF; V: TRBV18; J: TRBJ2-7; size: -; D: -
DNA: TGTGCCTGGAGCAGGGGGCTGCTCGGCTACACCTTC; CDR3: CAWSRGLLGYTF; V: TRBV30; J: TRBJ1-2; size: -; D: TRBD1
DNA: TGCAGCGTTGTAGGAGGGGCGCGATATGAGCAGTACTTC; CDR3: CSVVGGARYEQYF; V: TRBV29-1; J: TRBJ2-7; size: -; D: -
DNA: TGTGCCAGCAGTGAAACCCAGGGGCGGAAACTGTTTTTT; CDR3: CASSETQGRKLFF; V: TRBV25-1; J: TRBJ1-4; size: -; D: -
DNA: TGTGCCAGCAGTCCCGCAGGGTTCGAGGGCTACACCTTC; CDR3: CASSPAGFEGYTF; V: TRBV27; J: TRBJ1-2; size: -; D: -
DNA: TGTGCCTGGAGTGTAAAGGCCCGGGACCCTAACAGGCTGAACACTGAAGCTTTCTTT; CDR3: CAWSVKARDPNRLNTEAFF; V: TRBV30; J: TRBJ1-1; size: -; D: -
DNA: TGCAGCGTTGAAGATCTTGTCAATGAGCAGTTCTTC; CDR3: CSVEDLVNEQFF; V: TRBV29-1; J: TRBJ2-1; size: -; D: -
DNA: TGTGCCAGCAGCGACCTGGGAGGGGGTAATGAAAAACTGTTTTTT; CDR3: CASSDLGGGNEKLFF; V: TRBV25-1; J: TRBJ1-4; size: once; D: -
DNA: TGTGCCAGCAGCTTCCAGATATTGCAAGAGACCCAGTACTTC; CDR3: CASSFQILQETQYF; V: TRBV7-9; J: TRBJ2-5; size: -; D: -
DNA: TGTGCCAGTAGCCGAGCGAGGGGGCAAGGTGAAAAACTGTTTTTT; CDR3: CASSRARGQGEKLFF; V: TRBV19; J: TRBJ1-4; size: -; D: TRBD1
DNA: TGTGCCAGCAGTTACTCGACCCCGGGGGGCGTGGGCGAGCAGTACTTC; CDR3: CASSYSTPGGVGEQYF; V: TRBV6-6; J: TRBJ2-7; size: -; D: -
DNA: TGTGCCAGCAGCTTCGACAGGTTGGGTAATGAGCAGTTCTTC; CDR3: CASSFDRLGNEQFF; V: TRBV11-2; J: TRBJ2-1; size: -; D: -